A selection of T cell receptor beta chains follows, all from one sample in a study of Ad26.COV2.S vaccination and SARS-CoV-2 variants. The assay was immunoSEQ multiplex PCR, and TCRdb's table has in-frame clones only and misses some. Among 440,000 or so clones listed, about nine tenths were seen once. The sequencing here drew on peripheral blood, taken in a trial of Ad26.COV2.S vaccine versus placebo. These receptors originate from a person aged 18-60 years who received the Ad26.COV2.S COVID-19 vaccine or a placebo. The CDR3 runs from the conserved cysteine through the conserved F or W.

J gene | V gene | CDR3 protein
TRBJ1-1 | TRBV6-6 | CASSYSGVGDTEAFF
TRBJ2-7 | TRBV6-6 | CASSLLDFSYEQYF
TRBJ1-3 | TRBV2 | CASSAGGRGNTIYF
TRBJ2-3 | TRBV6-6 | CASSYRGGADTQYF
TRBJ2-3 | TRBV27 | CASRPSSGAGTDTQYF
TRBJ1-2 | TRBV2 | CASSPSQGAYGYTF
TRBJ2-1 | TRBV7-8 | CASSPMTGSYNEQFF
TRBJ2-7 | TRBV6-5 | CASSLSGSSYEQYF
TRBJ2-7 | TRBV11-1 | CASSLAWGSYEQYF
TRBJ1-5 | TRBV7-9 | CASSTGQGSNQPQHF
TRBJ2-3 | TRBV7-2 | CASSLSPAASTQYF
TRBJ2-2 | TRBV5-4 | CASSNTGELFF
TRBJ2-7 | TRBV19 | CASSIVGREQYF
TRBJ2-7 | TRBV18 | CASSPLDSSYEQYF
TRBJ2-7 | TRBV18 | CASSPDRQGIDF
TRBJ2-1 | TRBV28 | CASTDRGGGPWYEQFF
TRBJ2-7 | TRBV27 | CASRKWAGGTAYEQYF
TRBJ1-1 | TRBV28 | CASSLAAPGNTEAFF
TRBJ1-3 | TRBV2 | CASSEDLDTSGNTIYF
TRBJ2-5 | TRBV2 | CASTGTIGTQYF
TRBJ2-3 | TRBV2 | CASRTTSGSLDTQYF